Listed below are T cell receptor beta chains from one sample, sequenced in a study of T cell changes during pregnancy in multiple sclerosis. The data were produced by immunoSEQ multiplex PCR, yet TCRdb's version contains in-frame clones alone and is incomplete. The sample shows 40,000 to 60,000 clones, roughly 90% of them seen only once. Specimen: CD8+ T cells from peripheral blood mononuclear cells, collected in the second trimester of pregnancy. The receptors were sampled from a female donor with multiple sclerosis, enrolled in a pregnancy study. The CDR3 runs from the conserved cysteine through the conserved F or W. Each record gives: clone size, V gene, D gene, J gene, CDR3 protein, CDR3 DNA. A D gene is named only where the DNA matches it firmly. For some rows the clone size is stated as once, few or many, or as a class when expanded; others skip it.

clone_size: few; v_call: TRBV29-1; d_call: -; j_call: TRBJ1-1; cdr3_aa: CSVAQRDAGKAFF; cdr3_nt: TGCAGCGTGGCTCAGAGGGATGCGGGGAAAGCTTTCTTT
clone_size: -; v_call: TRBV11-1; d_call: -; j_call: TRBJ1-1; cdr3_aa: CASRGRQNTEAFF; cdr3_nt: TGTGCCAGCAGGGGGAGACAAAACACTGAAGCTTTCTTT
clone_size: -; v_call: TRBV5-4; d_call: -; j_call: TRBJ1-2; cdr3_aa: CASSLEEEGYTF; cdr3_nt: TGTGCCAGCAGCTTGGAGGAGGAGGGCTACACCTTC
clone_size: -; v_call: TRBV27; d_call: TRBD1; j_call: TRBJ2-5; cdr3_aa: CASRPGQGAIGTQYF; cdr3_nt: TGTGCCAGCAGACCCGGACAGGGGGCGATTGGGACCCAGTACTTC
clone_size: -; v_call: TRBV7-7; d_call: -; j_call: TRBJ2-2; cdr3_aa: CASSPSHPIYTGELFF; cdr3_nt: TGTGCTAGCAGCCCTTCACATCCGATCTACACCGGGGAGCTGTTTTTT
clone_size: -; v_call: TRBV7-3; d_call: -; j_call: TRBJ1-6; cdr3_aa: CASSSGPGYNSPLHF; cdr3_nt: TGTGCCAGCAGCTCCGGCCCAGGGTATAATTCACCCCTCCACTTT
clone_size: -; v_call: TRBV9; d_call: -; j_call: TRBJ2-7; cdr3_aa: CASSPQGRSYEQYF; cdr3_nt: TGTGCCAGCAGCCCCCAGGGAAGATCCTACGAGCAGTACTTC
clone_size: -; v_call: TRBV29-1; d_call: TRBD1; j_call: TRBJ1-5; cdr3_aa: CSVGTGSSNQPQHF; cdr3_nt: TGCAGCGTTGGGACAGGGAGTAGCAATCAGCCCCAGCATTTT
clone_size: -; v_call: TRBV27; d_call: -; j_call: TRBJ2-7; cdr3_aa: CASSSDTYEQYF; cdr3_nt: TGTGCCAGCAGTTCGGACACCTACGAGCAGTACTTC
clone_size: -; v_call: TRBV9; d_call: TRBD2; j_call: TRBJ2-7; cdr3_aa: CASSPRGTSDEQYF; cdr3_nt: TGTGCCAGCAGCCCTCGCGGGACTAGCGACGAGCAGTACTTC
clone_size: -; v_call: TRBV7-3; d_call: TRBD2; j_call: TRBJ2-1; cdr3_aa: CASSLTPGGYNEQFF; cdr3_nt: TGTGCCAGCAGCTTAACGCCGGGGGGCTACAATGAGCAGTTCTTC
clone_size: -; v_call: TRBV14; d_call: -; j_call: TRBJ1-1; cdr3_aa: CASSRLNTEAFF; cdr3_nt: TGTGCCAGCAGCCGCCTAAACACTGAAGCTTTCTTT
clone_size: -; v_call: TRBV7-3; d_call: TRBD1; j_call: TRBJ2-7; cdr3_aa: CASSELPGTGYEQYF; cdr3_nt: TGTGCCAGCAGCGAACTCCCCGGGACAGGCTACGAGCAGTACTTC
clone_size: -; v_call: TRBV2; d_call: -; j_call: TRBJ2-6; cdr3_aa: CASEEANVLTF; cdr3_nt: TGTGCCAGCGAGGAGGCCAACGTCCTGACTTTC
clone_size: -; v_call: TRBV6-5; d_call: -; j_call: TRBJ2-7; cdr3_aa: CASRSRENYEQYF; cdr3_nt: TGTGCCAGCAGGTCCAGGGAAAACTACGAGCAGTACTTC
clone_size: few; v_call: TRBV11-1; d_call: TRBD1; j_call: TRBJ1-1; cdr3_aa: CASSERDSMNTEAFF; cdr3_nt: TGTGCCAGCAGCGAACGGGACAGCATGAACACTGAAGCTTTCTTT
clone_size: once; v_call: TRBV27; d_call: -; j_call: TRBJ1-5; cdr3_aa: CASSLAGGDNQPQHF; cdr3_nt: TGTGCCAGCAGTTTGGCAGGAGGGGACAATCAGCCCCAGCATTTT
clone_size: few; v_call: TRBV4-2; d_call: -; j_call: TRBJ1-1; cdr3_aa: CASSQGEAMTGVNTEAFF; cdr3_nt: TGTGCCAGCAGCCAAGGCGAAGCCATGACAGGAGTGAACACTGAAGCTTTCTTT
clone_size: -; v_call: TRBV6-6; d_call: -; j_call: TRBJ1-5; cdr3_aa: CATTGGSSNQPQHF; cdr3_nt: TGTGCCACCACCGGGGGGTCTAGCAATCAGCCCCAGCATTTT
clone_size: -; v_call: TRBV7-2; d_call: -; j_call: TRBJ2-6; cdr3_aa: CASSLQGGGANVLTF; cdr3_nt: TGTGCCAGCAGCTTACAGGGAGGTGGGGCCAACGTCCTGACTTTC
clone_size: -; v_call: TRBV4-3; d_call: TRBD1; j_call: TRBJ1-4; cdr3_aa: CASSQVGTGNEKLFF; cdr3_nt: TGCGCCAGCAGCCAAGTCGGGACAGGGAACGAAAAACTGTTTTTT
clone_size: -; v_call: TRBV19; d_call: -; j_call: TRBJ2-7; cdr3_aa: CASSIVLMSSYEQYF; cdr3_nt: TGTGCCAGTAGTATAGTCCTCATGAGCTCCTACGAGCAGTACTTC
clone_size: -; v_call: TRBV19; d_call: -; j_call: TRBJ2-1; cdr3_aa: CASSRGAYNEQFF; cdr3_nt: TGTGCCAGTAGTCGGGGGGCGTACAATGAGCAGTTCTTC
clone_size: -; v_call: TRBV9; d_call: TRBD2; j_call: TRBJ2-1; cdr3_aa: CASSAGGGAYNEQFF; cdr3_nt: TGTGCCAGCAGCGCGGGCGGGGGGGCTTACAATGAGCAGTTCTTC
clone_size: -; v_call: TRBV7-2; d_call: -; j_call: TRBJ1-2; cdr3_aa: CASSLHRGSGGANYGYTF; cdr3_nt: TGTGCCAGCAGCTTACATCGGGGGAGTGGGGGGGCTAACTATGGCTACACCTTC
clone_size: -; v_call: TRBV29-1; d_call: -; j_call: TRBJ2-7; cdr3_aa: CSVVDSYEQYF; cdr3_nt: TGCAGCGTTGTGGACAGCTACGAGCAGTACTTC
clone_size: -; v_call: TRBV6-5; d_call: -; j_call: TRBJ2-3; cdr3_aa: CASSHRTSTDTQYF; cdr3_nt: TGTGCCAGCAGCCACCGGACTAGCACAGATACGCAGTATTTT
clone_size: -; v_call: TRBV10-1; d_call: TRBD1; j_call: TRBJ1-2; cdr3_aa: CASNRMGQLNYGYTF; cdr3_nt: TGCGCCAGCAACAGAATGGGACAGCTTAACTATGGCTACACCTTC
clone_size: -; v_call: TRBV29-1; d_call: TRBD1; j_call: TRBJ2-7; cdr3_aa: CSVFNGQGYEQYF; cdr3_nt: TGCAGCGTTTTTAACGGACAGGGCTACGAGCAGTACTTC
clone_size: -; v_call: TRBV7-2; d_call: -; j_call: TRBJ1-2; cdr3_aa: CASSLPPRRNGYTF; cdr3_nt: TGTGCCAGCAGCTTGCCCCCGAGGAGGAATGGCTACACCTTC
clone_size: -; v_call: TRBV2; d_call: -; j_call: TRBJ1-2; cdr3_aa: CASIRFPGDYGYTF; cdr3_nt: TGTGCCAGCATCAGATTCCCGGGGGACTATGGCTACACCTTC
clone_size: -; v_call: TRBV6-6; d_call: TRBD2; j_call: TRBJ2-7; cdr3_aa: CASSPTSGGFHEQYF; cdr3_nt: TGTGCCAGCAGTCCCACTAGCGGGGGGTTCCACGAGCAGTACTTC
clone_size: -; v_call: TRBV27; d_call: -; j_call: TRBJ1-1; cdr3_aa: CASSLGLWTEAFF; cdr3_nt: TGTGCCAGCAGTTTGGGGCTGTGGACTGAAGCTTTCTTT
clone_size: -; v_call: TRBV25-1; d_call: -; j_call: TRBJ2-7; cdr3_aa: CASSATYEQYF; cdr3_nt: TGTGCCAGCAGTGCTACCTACGAGCAGTACTTC
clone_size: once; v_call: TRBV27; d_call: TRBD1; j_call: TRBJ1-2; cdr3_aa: CASTADRGNGYTF; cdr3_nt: TGTGCCAGCACCGCGGACAGGGGAAATGGCTACACCTTC
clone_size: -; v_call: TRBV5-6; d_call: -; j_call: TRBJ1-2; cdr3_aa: CASSSLAYGYTF; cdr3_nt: TGTGCCAGCAGCAGCTTAGCCTATGGCTACACCTTC
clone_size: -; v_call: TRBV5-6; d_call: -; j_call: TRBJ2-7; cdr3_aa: CASSWPRQGFYEQYF; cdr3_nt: TGTGCCAGCAGCTGGCCGCGCCAGGGTTTCTACGAGCAGTACTTC
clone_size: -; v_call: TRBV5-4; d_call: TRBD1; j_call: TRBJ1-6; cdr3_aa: CASSLAGQYNSPLHF; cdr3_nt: TGTGCCAGCAGCTTGGCGGGACAGTATAATTCACCCCTCCACTTT
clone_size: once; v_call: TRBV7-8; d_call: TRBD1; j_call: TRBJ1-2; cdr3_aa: CASSLAADRGPGGYTF; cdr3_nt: TGTGCCAGCAGCTTAGCTGCTGACAGGGGGCCGGGGGGCTACACCTTC
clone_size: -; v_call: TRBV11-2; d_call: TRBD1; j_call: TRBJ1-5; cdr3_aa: CASSLIQGYNQPQHF; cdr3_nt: TGTGCCAGCAGCTTAATACAGGGGTACAATCAGCCCCAGCATTTT
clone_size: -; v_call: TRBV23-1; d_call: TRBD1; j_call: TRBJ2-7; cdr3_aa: CARETGWPYEQYF; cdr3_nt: TGCGCCAGGGAGACAGGGTGGCCCTACGAGCAGTACTTC
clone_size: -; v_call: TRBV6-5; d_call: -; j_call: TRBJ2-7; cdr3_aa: CASGTPGGSYEQYF; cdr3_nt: TGTGCCAGTGGGACTCCCGGGGGCTCCTACGAGCAGTACTTC
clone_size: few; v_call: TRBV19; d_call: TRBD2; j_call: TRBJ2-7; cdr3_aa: CASSIGGSNEQYF; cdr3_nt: TGTGCCAGTAGTATAGGCGGGAGCAATGAGCAGTACTTC
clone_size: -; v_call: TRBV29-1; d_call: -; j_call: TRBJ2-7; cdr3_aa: CSVRGRASYEQYF; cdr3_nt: TGCAGCGTTAGGGGTCGAGCCTCCTACGAGCAGTACTTC
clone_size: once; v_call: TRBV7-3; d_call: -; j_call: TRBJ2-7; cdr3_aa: CASSEGGPTYEQYF; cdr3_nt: TGTGCCAGCAGCGAAGGGGGTCCCACCTACGAGCAGTACTTC
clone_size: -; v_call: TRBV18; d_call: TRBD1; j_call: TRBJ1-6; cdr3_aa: CASSPTGGNSPLHF; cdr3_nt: TGTGCCAGCTCACCCACAGGGGGAAATTCACCCCTCCACTTT
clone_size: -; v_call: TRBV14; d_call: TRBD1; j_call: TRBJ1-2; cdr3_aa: CASSQADRVDGYTF; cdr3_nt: TGTGCCAGCAGCCAAGCGGACAGGGTGGATGGCTACACCTTC
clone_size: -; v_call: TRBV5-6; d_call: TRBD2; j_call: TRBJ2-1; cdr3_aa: CASSSTGTSGVNEQFF; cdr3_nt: TGTGCCAGCAGCTCAACCGGGACTAGCGGGGTCAATGAGCAGTTCTTC